The 22 T cell receptor beta chains reported below all come from one sample, sequenced in a study of blood T cell repertoires in COVID-19. Clones were read by immunoSEQ multiplex PCR, and TCRdb kept only the in-frame ones, dropping some. The repertoire holds about 230,000 clones, with just under 90% as singletons. Input material: peripheral blood. The receptors shown here come from a man aged 30-40 years with COVID-19, enrolled during active disease.

This chain joins TRBV5-8 and TRBJ2-3, with 8 bases matching TRBD2. The CDR3 consists of 17 residues. With V trimmed by 3 bases and J by 2 bases, 11 bases remained unmatched. Germline values: CDR1 SGHTS, CDR2 YDEGEE. The CDR3 protein is CASSSPVAGILTDTQYF. CDR3 DNA: TGTGCCAGCAGCTCCCCCGTAGCGGGAATTCTCACAGATACGCAGTATTTT. The full variable domain, in which reference TRBV5-8 and TRBJ2-3 provide the parts outside the CDR3, is EAGVTQSPTHLIKTRGQQATLRCSPISGHTSVYWYQQALGLGLQFLLWYDEGEERNRGNFPPRFSGRQFPNYSSELNVNALELEDSALYLCASSSPVAGILTDTQYFGPGTRLTVL.

This clone was counted only a few times. The chain links TRBV7-8 to TRBJ1-4; D remains ambiguous. V was cut by 4 bases and J by 8 bases, with 20 bases left in between. Germline CDR1 is SGHVS and CDR2 is FQNEAQ. CDR3 length: 16 residues. The CDR3 region has the DNA TGTGCCAGCAGCTCCGCTCTCGGGGTAGTAAGGGAAAAACTGTTTTTT. Residues: CASSSALGVVREKLFF.

The chain uses TRBV28 and TRBJ1-2; D might be TRBD1 (5 bases). The CDR3 runs to 11 residues. V was clipped by 0 bases and J by 14 bases, with 10 bases between them. Looked up from germline, CDR1 is MDHEN and CDR2 is SYDVKM. CDR3 DNA sequence: TGTGCCAGCAGTTTATGGGGGCTCCCAACCTTC. It encodes CASSLWGLPTF.

This sequence joins TRBV18 and TRBJ1-1, with 8 bases lining up with TRBD1. The CDR3 covers 13 residues. Trimming took 1 base from V and 7 from J; bases not matched to a gene: 2. Germline values: CDR1 KGHSH, CDR2 LQKENI. The CDR3 loop is CASSPLTGGEAFF. The CDR3 DNA reads TGTGCCAGCTCACCACTAACAGGGGGTGAAGCTTTCTTT.

The chain has TRBV19 and TRBJ2-5, with a weak D call TRBD1 (5 bases). Germline values: CDR1 LNHDA, CDR2 SQIVND (reference sequence). The CDR3 runs to 15 residues. V lost 4 bases to trimming and J lost 4 bases, with 16 bases between them. The CDR3 region is CASSTSRDPLETQYF. The CDR3 bases are TGTGCCAGTAGTACCAGCAGGGATCCCCTAGAGACCCAGTACTTC.

This sequence joins TRBV6-2 or TRBV6-3 and TRBJ2-7; TRBD2 aligns across 12 bases. CDR1 and CDR2 (germline): MNHEY, SVGEGT. This CDR3 is 15 amino acids long. J gave up 4 bases and V 4 bases, and 5 bases lay outside the gene matches. CDR3 in DNA: TGTGCCAGCAGTTTCGGACTAGCGGGACCTTACGAGCAGTACTTC. This sequence encodes CASSFGLAGPYEQYF.

This chain links TRBV5-1 with TRBJ1-5; a weak D match, TRBD1 (5 bases). With 5 bases removed from V and 2 bases from J, the gap between germline ends came to 11 bases. The CDR3 has 14 residues. The V gene's germline CDR1 is SGHRS and CDR2 YFSETQ. CDR3 protein: CASRLEGGNQPQHF. The CDR3 DNA follows: TGCGCCAGCAGACTTGAAGGGGGCAATCAGCCCCAGCATTTT.

This clone came up once. The V and J genes are TRBV9 and TRBJ2-7; D not certain. The CDR3 runs 13 residues. Germline V gene data show CDR1 as SGDLS and CDR2 as YYNGEE. The V gene lost 3 bases and the J gene lost 6 bases, with 13 bases spanning the gap. CDR3 DNA: TGTGCCAGCAGCGACCAGGCTCTCGGCGAGCAGTACTTC. Translated: CASSDQALGEQYF.

This clone was seen a few times. This sequence joins TRBV5-8 and TRBJ2-7; unclear D gene. The germline V gene encodes CDR1 SGHTS and CDR2 YDEGEE. The CDR3 is 15 amino acids. V gave up 1 base and J gave up 0 bases, with 11 bases separating them. The chain's CDR3 is CASSLSQRGSYEQYF. CDR3 bases: TGTGCCAGCAGCTTGTCCCAGCGAGGCTCCTACGAGCAGTACTTC.

The chain recombines TRBV7-2 with TRBJ2-2, with TRBD1 identical over 8 bases. CDR3 size: 16 residues. The germline V gene encodes CDR1 SGHTA and CDR2 FQGNSA. V shed 5 bases, J shed 1 base, and the junction held 6 bases outside the gene matches. The CDR3 loop reads CASSLQGAKNTGELFF. CDR3 nucleotide sequence: TGTGCCAGCAGCCTGCAGGGGGCCAAGAACACCGGGGAGCTGTTTTTT.

The chain is built from TRBV19 and TRBJ2-2; TRBD2 might be the D (6 bases). The CDR3 length is 16 residues. With 1 base removed from V and 4 bases from J, the gap between germline ends came to 13 bases. Germline CDR1 and CDR2: LNHDA and SQIVND (reference sequence). The CDR3 region is CASSIVGGRGTGELFF. CDR3 nucleotides: TGTGCCAGTAGTATAGTCGGGGGAAGGGGCACCGGGGAGCTGTTTTTT.

This sequence joins TRBV18 and TRBJ1-6, with D possibly matching TRBD1 (6 bases). The CDR3 has 14 residues. The germline CDR1 and CDR2 sequences are KGHSH and LQKENI. Trimming removed 3 bases at V and 9 bases at J, with 12 bases between. CDR3: CASSPSGDSSPLHF. The CDR3 nucleotides read TGTGCCAGCTCACCCTCAGGGGATTCTTCACCCCTCCACTTT.

The genes are TRBV27 and TRBJ2-1; maybe TRBD1 (7 bases). The CDR3 consists of 16 residues. V lost 8 bases to trimming and J lost 4 bases, with 21 bases between them. Germline CDR1 and CDR2: MNHEY and SMNVEV (reference sequence). CDR3 nucleotide sequence: TGTGCCAGCCGGAAATCCGCGGGACAGAGGTACAATGAGCAGTTCTTC. Encoded protein: CASRKSAGQRYNEQFF.

This chain links TRBV28 with TRBJ1-1, with 11 bases aligning to TRBD1. CDR1 is MDHEN, CDR2 SYDVKM, per germline. V trimming: 6 bases; J trimming: 2 bases; junction bases outside the gene matches: 5. This CDR3 is built from 15 residues. As DNA, the CDR3 is TGTGCCAGCAGGGGGACAGGGGGTTTCAACACTGAAGCTTTCTTT. It specifies CASRGTGGFNTEAFF.

The chain uses TRBV7-3 and TRBJ1-1; no clear D gene. The CDR3 consists of 13 residues. The V gene lost 0 bases and the J gene lost 2 bases, with 4 bases spanning the gap. CDR1 SGHTA and CDR2 FQGTGA come from the germline V gene. The CDR3 protein is CASSLTGNTEAFF. CDR3 sequence (DNA): TGTGCCAGCAGCTTAACCGGTAACACTGAAGCTTTCTTT.

The gene calls are TRBV6-6 and TRBJ2-7; 8 nucleotides line up with TRBD2. The CDR3 is 17 amino acids. Germline V gene lookup returns CDR1 MNHNY and CDR2 SVGAGI (reference sequence). Losses at the gene ends were 6 bases for V and 0 bases for J; bases not matched to a gene: 13. CDR3 residues: CASSRRPGGANSYEQYF. Written as DNA, the CDR3 is TGTGCCAGCAGCCGACGGCCGGGGGGGGCCAACTCCTACGAGCAGTACTTC.

This chain connects TRBV10-3 to TRBJ1-6; D unresolved. This CDR3 spans 15 amino acids. CDR1 and CDR2 from the germline V gene are ENHRY and SYGVKD. Trimming removed 4 bases from V and 5 bases from J, with 12 bases in between. CDR3 protein: CAISGRASNNSPLHF. In DNA, the CDR3 is TGTGCCATCAGTGGGCGGGCCAGTAATAATTCACCCCTCCACTTT.

J is TRBJ1-4 and V is TRBV13, with TRBD1 matching over 11 bases. The CDR3 extends over 16 amino acids. CDR1 and CDR2 from the germline V gene are PRHDT and FYEKMQ (reference sequence). The J segment lost 8 bases and the V segment lost 4 bases, leaving 9 bases of the junction unmatched. This CDR3 is CASSSRDRGMAEKLFF. The CDR3 DNA reads as TGTGCCAGCAGCTCCCGGGACAGGGGGATGGCGGAAAAACTGTTTTTT.

The table lists this clone with a count of one. This chain links TRBV6-2 or TRBV6-3 with TRBJ1-1; 9 positions match TRBD1. Germline V lookup: CDR1 MNHEY, CDR2 SVGEGT. The CDR3 extends over 15 amino acids. V was pared by 4 bases and J by 7 bases, with 10 bases of the junction left unmatched. The CDR3 sequence is CASSFLFPGQGEAFF. CDR3 coding DNA: TGTGCCAGCAGTTTTCTCTTTCCGGGACAGGGTGAAGCTTTCTTT.

V is TRBV28 and J is TRBJ2-7, with TRBD1 matching 10 bases. V shed 4 bases and J 5 bases; nucleotides not matched to a gene: 5. The CDR3 sequence is 14 residues long. Germline loops: CDR1 MDHEN, CDR2 SYDVKM. The CDR3 reads CASSSGTGVNEQYF. CDR3 DNA sequence: TGTGCCAGCAGTTCCGGGACAGGGGTCAACGAGCAGTACTTC. Full variable domain (missing parts from reference TRBV28 and TRBJ2-7): DVKVTQSSRYLVKRTGEKVFLECVQDMDHENMFWYRQDPGLGLRLIYFSYDVKMKEKGDIPEGYSVSREKKERFSLILESASTNQTSMYLCASSSGTGVNEQYFGPGTRLTVT.

The CDR3 region has the DNA TGTGCCAGCAGCCCGCGGGCGAACTTAAACTATGGCTACACCTTC. Its translation: CASSPRANLNYGYTF. The chain carries TRBV7-2 and TRBJ1-2, with D hard to call. Germline CDR1 SGHTA, CDR2 FQGNSA. CDR3 length equals 15 residues. V was trimmed by 5 bases and J by 2 bases, leaving 15 bases between them. The whole variable domain, filled in from reference TRBV7-2 and TRBJ1-2, reads GAGVSQSPSNKVTEKGKDVELRCDPISGHTALYWYRQSLGQGLEFLIYFQGNSAPDKSGLPSDRFSAERTGGSVSTLTIQRTQQEDSAVYLCASSPRANLNYGYTFGSGTRLTVV.

The CDR3 is CASIPTSGRGSDNEQFF. CDR3 nucleotides: TGTGCCAGCATTCCGACTAGCGGGAGAGGAAGCGACAATGAGCAGTTCTTC. The rearrangement links TRBV28 to TRBJ2-1; 12 positions match TRBD2. Per the germline V gene, CDR1 is MDHEN and CDR2 is SYDVKM. This CDR3 is 17 amino acids long. Trimming removed 7 bases from V and 5 bases from J; junction bases left unmatched: 12.